This T cell receptor beta chain was recorded in a study of human T cells and chemical hapten exposure. Study as a whole: Sensitizing treatment utilized 2% DPC over an approximately 2 cm by approximately 2 cm portion of upper inner arm skin. Diphenylcyclopropenone doses were given weekly to the scalps of patients across the roughly 23-week study.

Time point specified: pre-sensitization, week 0. Treatment indicated: therapeutic diphenylcyclopropenone sensitization with weekly scalp DPC. From whole blood left unfractionated, total RNA was extracted. As for this clonotype: Its specificity is not known.

TCRdb re-analysed the RACE reads in MiXCR, keeping a single row per CDR3 protein. The table shows around 110,000 distinct CDR3 sequences, with 12% occurring only once. Findings and limits, study-wide: Patch test score showed a positive correlation with PT1 expanded TCR counts.

The specimen comprised whole blood, sampled in connection with sensitization to the hapten diphenylcyclopropenone (DPC). This TCR was recovered from a woman aged 45-59 years with alopecia areata. Some clones in this sample may be carry-over from other donors' samples.

The CDR3: CATKGWLSGRGQETQYF. The CDR3 DNA is TGTGCCACTAAAGGTTGGCTCAGCGGACGGGGTCAAGAGACCCAGTACTTC. The chain links TRBV19 to TRBJ2-5, with D tentatively TRBD2 (5 bases). The CDR3 runs 17 residues. Trimming stripped 10 bases from V and 2 bases from J, with 26 bases between. Per the germline V gene, CDR1 is LNHDA and CDR2 is SQIVND (reference sequence).